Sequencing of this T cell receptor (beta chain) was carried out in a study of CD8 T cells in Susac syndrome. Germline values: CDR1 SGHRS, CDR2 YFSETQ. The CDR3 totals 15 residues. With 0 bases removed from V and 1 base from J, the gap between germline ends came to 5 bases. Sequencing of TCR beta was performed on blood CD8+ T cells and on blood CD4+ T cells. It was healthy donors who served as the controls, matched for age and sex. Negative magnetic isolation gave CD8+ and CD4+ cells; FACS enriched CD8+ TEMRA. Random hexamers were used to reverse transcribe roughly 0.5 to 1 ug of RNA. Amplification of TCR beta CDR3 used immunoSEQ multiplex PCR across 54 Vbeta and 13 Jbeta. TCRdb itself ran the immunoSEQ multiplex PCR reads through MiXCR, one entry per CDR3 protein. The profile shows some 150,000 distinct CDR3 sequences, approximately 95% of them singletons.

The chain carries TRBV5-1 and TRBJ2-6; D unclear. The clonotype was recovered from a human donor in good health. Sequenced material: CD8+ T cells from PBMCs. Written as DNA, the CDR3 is TGCGCCAGCAGCTTGGTCGGTTCTGGGGCCAACGTCCTGACTTTC. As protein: CASSLVGSGANVLTF.